This is a list of T cell receptor beta chains from one sample in a study of blood T cell repertoires in COVID-19. The repertoire was sequenced with immunoSEQ multiplex PCR; TCRdb's copy has only in-frame clones and lacks some. The data contain 170,000 or so clones, around 87% of them singletons. Sequencing used peripheral blood. Receptors were obtained from a middle-aged man with active or convalescent COVID-19. Both conserved end residues are part of each CDR3. The D gene is left open where the match is weak. Clone size is not always given. Where it is, it says once, few, many or a class for expanded clones.

CDR3 DNA,CDR3 protein,clone size,J gene,D gene,V gene
TGTGCCAGCTCACCACCCCAGGGGGCAACAGATACGCAGTATTTT,CASSPPQGATDTQYF,NA,TRBJ2-3,TRBD1,TRBV18
TGCGCCAGCAGCTTCGGGAGCGGACCCCAAGAGACCCAGTACTTC,CASSFGSGPQETQYF,NA,TRBJ2-5,NA,TRBV5-1
TGTGCCAGCAGCCAAGAGCCGTACAGGGGCACTCAGAGCTCCTATAATTCACCCCTCCACTTT,CASSQEPYRGTQSSYNSPLHF,NA,TRBJ1-6,TRBD1,TRBV4-2
TGTGCCACCAGTGATTTGCAACCTTCGGGGTGGAATGAGCAGTTCTTC,CATSDLQPSGWNEQFF,once,TRBJ2-1,NA,TRBV24-1
TGCAGCGTTGAACGCGGACTAAACACTGAAGCTTTCTTT,CSVERGLNTEAFF,NA,TRBJ1-1,NA,TRBV29-1
TGTGCCAGCAGCGTAGATGGACGGTACGGGGGGGCCGATGAGACCCAGTACTTC,CASSVDGRYGGADETQYF,NA,TRBJ2-5,TRBD2,TRBV9
TGCGCCAGCAGCCCCAGGGGTCCCTCGACCTCTGGAAACACCATATATTTT,CASSPRGPSTSGNTIYF,once,TRBJ1-3,NA,TRBV5-1
TGCGCCAGCAGCTCCGGACAGTCCTACGAGCAGTACTTC,CASSSGQSYEQYF,NA,TRBJ2-7,NA,TRBV5-1
TGTGCCAGTAGCCCTGGGGGGGACTATGGCTACACCTTC,CASSPGGDYGYTF,once,TRBJ1-2,NA,TRBV19
TGTGCCAGCACCTTTGGGGGCATAGAGGCTTTCTTT,CASTFGGIEAFF,few,TRBJ1-1,NA,TRBV7-9
TGTGCCTGGAGGGCTAGGGGAGGGTTCTATGGCTACACCTTC,CAWRARGGFYGYTF,NA,TRBJ1-2,NA,TRBV30
TGTGCCAGCAGCGCTAGCGGGGGGGAGACCGGGGAGCTGTTTTTT,CASSASGGETGELFF,NA,TRBJ2-2,TRBD2,TRBV9
TGTGCCAGCAGCGACAGTGGGGGGAGTGGCTATGGCTACACCTTC,CASSDSGGSGYGYTF,NA,TRBJ1-2,NA,TRBV7-9
TGTGCCAGCAGCTTAGTAACAGGACCAGAACCCGACACTGAAGCTTTCTTT,CASSLVTGPEPDTEAFF,many,TRBJ1-1,NA,TRBV11-3
TGTGCCAGCAGTGTGACAGGGGGAAACATTCAGTACTTC,CASSVTGGNIQYF,NA,TRBJ2-4,TRBD1,TRBV2
TGTGCCAGCAGCTTATCGGGCAATCAGCCCCAGCATTTT,CASSLSGNQPQHF,NA,TRBJ1-5,NA,TRBV7-3
TGCAGTGCTAGAGAGGGACAAGCGCAGTATTTT,CSAREGQAQYF,NA,TRBJ2-3,NA,TRBV20-1
TGCAGTGCTAGTGAGCGGGGTGCATCCTACGAGCAGTACTTC,CSASERGASYEQYF,NA,TRBJ2-7,TRBD2,TRBV20-1
TGTGCCAGCAGCTCCTCAGTCAGGGGTGAAGCTTTCTTT,CASSSSVRGEAFF,NA,TRBJ1-1,NA,TRBV13
TGTGCCAGCAGCGTACAGGGTAGTACGGACACTGAAGCTTTCTTT,CASSVQGSTDTEAFF,NA,TRBJ1-1,NA,TRBV5-4
TGCGCCAGCAGCTTGGGTCTAGCGGGGGCCGGGGAGACCCAGTACTTC,CASSLGLAGAGETQYF,NA,TRBJ2-5,TRBD2,TRBV5-1
TGCGCCAGCAGCCCTCGGACTAGCGGGATCTCTGGGGCCAACGTCCTGACTTTC,CASSPRTSGISGANVLTF,NA,TRBJ2-6,TRBD2,TRBV4-1
TGTGCCAGCAGTTTAGGACAGGGAGCCTATGGCTACACCTTC,CASSLGQGAYGYTF,NA,TRBJ1-2,TRBD1,TRBV28